These T cell receptor beta chains were read from a single sample in a study of blood T cell repertoires in COVID-19. Clones were read by immunoSEQ multiplex PCR, and TCRdb kept only the in-frame ones, dropping some. The sample yields 130,000 to 150,000 clones, roughly four fifths seen once. Sequenced: peripheral blood. All receptors derive from a human donor with acute or convalescent COVID-19. The donor label of this sample is uncertain. Each CDR3 is given with its conserved first and last residue. The D gene is left open where the match is weak. Size is omitted from some rows. Given values are once, few, many or a class for expanded clones.

J: TRBJ1-1
D: .
V: TRBV5-1
size: .
CDR3: CASGGHFTEAFF
DNA: TGCGCCAGCGGGGGACATTTCACTGAAGCTTTCTTT

J: TRBJ1-5
D: TRBD1
V: TRBV19
size: .
CDR3: CASRPTGVNQPQHF
DNA: TGTGCCAGTAGGCCGACAGGGGTCAATCAGCCCCAGCATTTT

J: TRBJ2-1
D: TRBD1
V: TRBV6-5
size: .
CDR3: CASSSADRAHEQFF
DNA: TGTGCCAGCAGCTCAGCTGACAGGGCCCATGAGCAGTTCTTC

J: TRBJ2-1
D: TRBD2
V: TRBV6-2/TRBV6-3
size: .
CDR3: CASSYPSGGSYNEQFF
DNA: TGTGCCAGCAGTTACCCTAGCGGGGGGTCCTACAATGAGCAGTTCTTC

J: TRBJ1-2
D: TRBD1
V: TRBV7-9
size: .
CDR3: CASSPTGEGYTF
DNA: TGTGCCAGCAGCCCGACAGGGGAAGGCTACACCTTC

J: TRBJ1-1
D: TRBD1
V: TRBV19
size: .
CDR3: CASRLDRVSEAFF
DNA: TGTGCCAGTAGACTAGACAGGGTCTCTGAAGCTTTCTTT

J: TRBJ1-1
D: .
V: TRBV9
size: few
CDR3: CASSVSQGSGAFF
DNA: TGTGCCAGCAGCGTATCTCAGGGTTCGGGAGCTTTCTTT

J: TRBJ1-2
D: TRBD1
V: TRBV6-5
size: once
CDR3: CASSAVRGSYGYTF
DNA: TGTGCCAGCAGCGCTGTCAGGGGGTCCTATGGCTACACCTTC

J: TRBJ1-1
D: .
V: TRBV7-7
size: .
CDR3: CASSIQVNTEAFF
DNA: TGTGCTAGCAGCATACAGGTGAACACTGAAGCTTTCTTT

J: TRBJ2-1
D: TRBD1
V: TRBV7-9
size: .
CDR3: CASSSLLRTGSDEQFF
DNA: TGTGCCAGCAGCTCTCTTCTTCGGACAGGGTCGGATGAGCAGTTCTTC

J: TRBJ1-1
D: TRBD1
V: TRBV7-2
size: .
CDR3: CASSKQGTEAFF
DNA: TGTGCCAGCAGCAAACAGGGGACTGAAGCTTTCTTT

J: TRBJ2-2
D: .
V: TRBV19
size: .
CDR3: CASSRQARNTGELFF
DNA: TGTGCCAGTAGTCGACAGGCCAGGAACACCGGGGAGCTGTTTTTT

J: TRBJ2-1
D: TRBD2
V: TRBV5-8
size: .
CDR3: CASSLWGGSYNEQFF
DNA: TGTGCCAGCAGCTTGTGGGGGGGCTCCTACAATGAGCAGTTCTTC

J: TRBJ1-4
D: TRBD1
V: TRBV19
size: .
CDR3: CASSLQTGTNEKLFF
DNA: TGTGCCAGTAGTTTGCAGACAGGGACTAATGAAAAACTGTTTTTT

J: TRBJ2-7
D: .
V: TRBV5-6
size: .
CDR3: CASSEGLGQYF
DNA: TGTGCCAGCAGCGAGGGCCTGGGGCAGTACTTC

J: TRBJ2-7
D: .
V: TRBV11-2
size: few
CDR3: CASRSTGLSYEQYF
DNA: TGTGCCAGCAGATCGACAGGCCTTTCCTACGAGCAGTACTTC

J: TRBJ2-4
D: TRBD1
V: TRBV3-1/TRBV3-2
size: .
CDR3: CASSLQGARNIQYF
DNA: TGTGCCAGCAGCCTACAGGGGGCAAGGAACATTCAGTACTTC

J: TRBJ2-5
D: .
V: TRBV9
size: .
CDR3: CASSFGSRDGETQYF
DNA: TGTGCCAGCAGCTTCGGGAGCAGGGACGGGGAGACCCAGTACTTC

J: TRBJ2-7
D: .
V: TRBV21-1
size: .
CDR3: CASSMVRGLSQYF
DNA: TGTGCCAGCAGCATGGTGCGGGGCTTATCCCAGTACTTC

J: TRBJ2-5
D: TRBD1
V: TRBV5-6
size: .
CDR3: CASSLGPRDSPETQYF
DNA: TGTGCCAGCAGCTTAGGCCCGAGGGACAGCCCGGAGACCCAGTACTTC

J: TRBJ1-1
D: TRBD1
V: TRBV5-4
size: few
CDR3: CASSPDRGGTEAFF
DNA: TGTGCCAGCAGCCCCGACAGGGGTGGGACTGAAGCTTTCTTT

J: TRBJ2-7
D: .
V: TRBV6-5
size: .
CDR3: CASKTAGAPHYEQYF
DNA: TGTGCCAGCAAGACCGCAGGGGCACCACACTACGAGCAGTACTTC

J: TRBJ1-2
D: TRBD1
V: TRBV5-6
size: .
CDR3: CASSTTTGDGYTF
DNA: TGTGCCAGCAGCACTACAACAGGGGATGGCTACACCTTC

J: TRBJ1-4
D: .
V: TRBV6-1
size: .
CDR3: CAAGRGFNEKLFF
DNA: TGTGCCGCGGGAAGGGGCTTTAATGAAAAACTGTTTTTT

J: TRBJ1-2
D: TRBD1
V: TRBV3-1/TRBV3-2
size: .
CDR3: CASSQVGGTVGYTF
DNA: TGTGCCAGCAGCCAAGTAGGAGGGACAGTCGGCTACACCTTC

J: TRBJ2-3
D: .
V: TRBV7-9
size: .
CDR3: CASSLEVNRGTQYF
DNA: TGTGCCAGCAGCTTAGAGGTTAACCGGGGTACGCAGTATTTT

J: TRBJ1-2
D: .
V: TRBV5-1
size: .
CDR3: CASSKDSTHGYTF
DNA: TGCGCCAGCAGCAAGGACTCAACGCATGGCTACACCTTC

J: TRBJ1-2
D: .
V: TRBV15
size: .
CDR3: CATSRVGGRVSYGYTF
DNA: TGTGCCACCAGCAGAGTCGGGGGGCGGGTGAGCTATGGCTACACCTTC

J: TRBJ2-5
D: TRBD2
V: TRBV10-3
size: .
CDR3: CAISEPPGTSQTQYF
DNA: TGTGCCATCAGTGAGCCCCCCGGGACTAGCCAGACCCAGTACTTC

J: TRBJ1-2
D: .
V: TRBV30
size: once
CDR3: CAWSVGASYGYTF
DNA: TGTGCCTGGAGTGTAGGGGCGTCCTATGGCTACACCTTC

J: TRBJ2-2
D: .
V: TRBV19
size: .
CDR3: CASSIEEYVGELFF
DNA: TGTGCCAGTAGTATCGAAGAGTACGTCGGGGAGCTGTTTTTT

J: TRBJ2-3
D: .
V: TRBV18
size: once
CDR3: CASSPSQKRSTDTQYF
DNA: TGTGCCAGCTCACCAAGTCAGAAGCGGAGCACAGATACGCAGTATTTT

J: TRBJ2-2
D: .
V: TRBV5-1
size: .
CDR3: CASSLITRTPHGAGELFF
DNA: TGCGCCAGCAGCTTAATTACTAGGACCCCTCACGGGGCCGGGGAGCTGTTTTTT